This TCR beta chain appears in the sequencing data of a study of CXCR3-negative and CXCR3-positive naive CD8 T cells. Libraries of TRB cDNA were made by 5' RACE and carried UMIs. With the 5' RACE reads reprocessed, TCRdb shows one record per CDR3 protein and no DNA. Its clone listing holds some 150,000 distinct CDR3 sequences. In the case of this clonotype: Its antigen remains unidentified.

Study-level points and caveats: Naive CXCR3-positive cells had TRB CDR3s more hydrophobic than those of CXCR3-negative naive cells.

The CDR3 sequence is 13 residues long. The V gene's germline CDR1 is SQVTM and CDR2 ANQGSEA. CD45RO-CCR7+CD27+CD95- characterized naive CD8+ T cells. Sequenced sample: naive CXCR3+ CD8+ T cells from blood. Subset given: CD45RO-CCR7+CD27+CD95- naive CD8+ T cells expressing CXCR3 (TNR3+). This TCR derives from a human donor in good health. Some clones in this sample may be carry-over from other donors' samples. This chain joins TRBV29-1 and TRBJ1-2. The CDR3 spells CSVEVASNYGYTF.